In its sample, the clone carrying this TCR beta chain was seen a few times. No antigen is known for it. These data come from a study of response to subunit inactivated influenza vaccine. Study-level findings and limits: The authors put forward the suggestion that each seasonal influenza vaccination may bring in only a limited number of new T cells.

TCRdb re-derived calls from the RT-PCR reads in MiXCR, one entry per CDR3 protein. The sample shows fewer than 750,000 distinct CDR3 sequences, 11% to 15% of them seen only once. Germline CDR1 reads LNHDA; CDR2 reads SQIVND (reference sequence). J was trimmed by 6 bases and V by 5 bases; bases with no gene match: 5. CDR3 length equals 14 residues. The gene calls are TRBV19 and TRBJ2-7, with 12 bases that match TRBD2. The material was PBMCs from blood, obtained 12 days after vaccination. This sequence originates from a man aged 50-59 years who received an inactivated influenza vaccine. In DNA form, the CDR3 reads TGTGCCAGTAGTCGACTAGCGGGAGTTTCCGAGCAGTACTTC. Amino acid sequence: CASSRLAGVSEQYF.